What follows are 21 T cell receptor beta chains derived from one specimen sequenced in a study of shared clonotypes between healthy human individuals. Sequencing was performed with immunoSEQ multiplex PCR; in TCRdb, only in-frame clones are kept and a portion is missing. The sample comprises around 1,100,000 clones, approximately 75% of which are singletons, and more than 0.85% rests with the top ten. The sequenced sample consisted of memory CD4+ T cells from PBMCs. Regarding subset: CD45RA-negative fraction. The source is a man younger than 30 in good health. Some clones in this sample may be carry-over from other donors' samples.

To note about this clone: Relative to the germline gene, one junction end is altered; a read error may explain this. The chain uses TRBV11-3 and TRBJ1-1; possible D gene TRBD1, 5 bases. CDR3 size: 13 residues. CDR1 is SGHNT and CDR2 is YENEEA in the germline V gene. CDR3 nucleotide sequence: TGTGCCAGCAGCTTATCAGGGAACCCTGAAGCTTTCTTT. Protein sequence: CASSLSGNPEAFF. The full variable domain, in which reference TRBV11-3 and TRBJ1-1 provide the parts outside the CDR3, is EAGVVQSPRYKIIEKKQPVAFWCNPISGHNTLYWYLQNLGQGPELLIRYENEEAVDDSQLPKDRFSAERLKGVDSTLKIQPAELGDSAVYLCASSLSGNPEAFFGQGTRLTVV.

Remarks on this clone: The sample carries other DNA sequences with the same CDR3. The V call is TRBV5-4, the J call TRBJ2-7; the D is unclear. CDR3 length equals 13 residues. Germline V gives CDR1 SGHNT, CDR2 YYREEE (reference sequence). Trimming left V 0 bases short and J 3 bases short, with 7 bases between. CDR3 nucleotide sequence: TGTGCCAGCAGCTTGGGTGGAAACTACGAGCAGTACTTC. Residues: CASSLGGNYEQYF.

The chain carries TRBV7-2 and TRBJ2-3, with TRBD2 matching over 9 bases. V was pared by 3 bases and J by 0 bases, with 7 bases of the junction left unmatched. The CDR3 is 17 residues long. CDR1 is SGHTA and CDR2 is FQGNSA in the germline V gene. The CDR3 nucleotides read TGTGCCAGCAGCTTCCCTCAACTAGCGGGTAGCACAGATACGCAGTATTTT. This gives the protein CASSFPQLAGSTDTQYF.

This clone was recorded only once. A far larger clone is only one base removed, so a read error is likely. J is TRBJ2-7 and V is TRBV4-2; possible D gene TRBD2, 7 bases. The V gene's germline CDR1 is LGHNA and CDR2 YNFKEQ. The CDR3 consists of 15 residues. The V gene lost 1 base and the J gene lost 6 bases, with 16 bases spanning the gap. The CDR3 DNA follows: TGTGCCAGCAGCCAAGGGGAGGGGGAATACGCCGAGCAGTACGTC. Translating gives CASSQGEGEYAEQYV.

This chain joins TRBV6-1 and TRBJ2-7, with D tentatively TRBD2 (6 bases). V was shortened by 6 bases and J by 0 bases, with 12 bases between the two germline ends. CDR3 length equals 14 residues. Germline CDR1 is MNHNS and CDR2 is SASEGT. Here the CDR3 reads CASRGRGSSYEQYF. The CDR3 nucleotides are TGTGCCAGCAGAGGGCGGGGTAGCTCCTACGAGCAGTACTTC.

This clone has just one count. The chain links TRBV27 to TRBJ2-3, with D perhaps TRBD1 (5 bases). The CDR3 is 13 amino acids. Germline V CDR1 and CDR2: MNHEY, SMNVEV (reference sequence). The ends were cut back, 5 bases at V and 5 bases at J, with 11 bases in the middle. The CDR3 region is CASSAVTEDTQYF. The CDR3 coding sequence is TGTGCCAGCAGTGCCGTGACAGAAGATACGCAGTATTTT.

V usage is TRBV27 and J usage is TRBJ1-2, with D hard to call. The CDR3 runs 11 residues. CDR1 is MNHEY, CDR2 SMNVEV, per germline (reference sequence). V dropped 3 bases and J dropped 13 bases, with 12 bases sitting between them. The CDR3 sequence is CASSFPGPLTF. In DNA form, the CDR3 reads TGTGCCAGCAGTTTTCCCGGTCCCCTCACCTTC.

The rearrangement joins TRBV29-1 to TRBJ1-3, with 7 bases matching TRBD1. Germline trimming cut 7 bases from V and 1 base from J; bases unmatched to any gene: 4. The CDR3 runs to 13 residues. From germline, CDR1 is SQVTM and CDR2 ANQGSEA. The CDR3 DNA is TGCAGCGCCGCGACAGGGTCTGGAAACACCATATATTTT. Translation: CSAATGSGNTIYF.

The V and J genes are TRBV9 and TRBJ2-5; TRBD2 aligns across 9 bases. Trimming at V came to 0 bases and at J to 5 bases, leaving 8 bases not matched to a gene. The CDR3 length is 16 residues. Germline values: CDR1 SGDLS, CDR2 YYNGEE. CDR3 protein: CASSVGLSGSWETQYF. CDR3 sequence (DNA): TGTGCCAGCAGCGTAGGTCTTAGCGGGAGTTGGGAGACCCAGTACTTC.

CDR3 region: CASSLAGWGTEAFF. The CDR3 DNA is TGTGCCAGCAGCTTAGCGGGGTGGGGGACTGAAGCTTTCTTT. V and J are TRBV7-2 and TRBJ1-1; TRBD1 might be the D (5 bases). V shed 0 bases and J shed 5 bases, with 10 bases lying between them. Germline loops: CDR1 SGHTA, CDR2 FQGNSA. The CDR3 runs to 14 residues.

This clone was seen just once. Other DNA sequences from this sample encode an identical CDR3 as well. This chain joins TRBV4-1 and TRBJ2-7, with TRBD2 matching over 9 bases. This CDR3 has 17 residues. V gave up 0 bases and J gave up 0 bases; unmatched junction bases: 6. Germline assignment: CDR1 MGHRA and CDR2 YSYEKL. The CDR3 spells CASSQDASGTYSYEQYF. CDR3 nucleotide sequence: TGCGCCAGCAGCCAAGACGCTAGCGGGACGTACTCCTACGAGCAGTACTTC.

This clone was picked up one time. This chain uses TRBV2 with TRBJ2-1, with TRBD2 matching 13 bases. Per germline, CDR1 SNHLY and CDR2 FYNNEI. The CDR3 is 16 amino acids. V lost 3 bases, J lost 7 bases, and 6 bases stayed unmatched. The CDR3 protein is CASSERTSGSWNEQFF. CDR3 in DNA: TGTGCCAGCAGTGAGCGGACTAGCGGGAGCTGGAATGAGCAGTTCTTC.

The chain recombines TRBV11-2 with TRBJ2-1, with D possibly TRBD1 on 7 matching bases. In germline, CDR1 is SGHAT, CDR2 FQNNGV. V was pared by 3 bases and J by 15 bases, with 18 bases between. The CDR3 is 13 residues long. CDR3 amino acids: CASSFDRLQGGFF. CDR3 bases: TGTGCCAGCAGCTTCGACCGCTTGCAGGGGGGGTTCTTC.

The chain combines TRBV10-3 with TRBJ2-3, with D perhaps being TRBD1 or TRBD2 (5 bases each). CDR1 and CDR2 (germline): ENHRY, SYGVKD. The CDR3 covers 18 residues. Trimming pared 5 bases from V and 0 bases from J, leaving 21 bases between. CDR3 in DNA: TGTGCCATCAGTTTTACTAGACAAGCGGACACTAGCACAGATACGCAGTATTTT. Translated, it gives CAISFTRQADTSTDTQYF.

This CDR3 reads CASSESVTAAQETQYF. As DNA, the CDR3 is TGTGCCAGCAGTGAATCCGTTACCGCGGCCCAAGAGACCCAGTACTTC. The chain employs TRBV25-1 and TRBJ2-5; D gene unclear. The length of the CDR3 is 16 residues. Germline lookup yields CDR1 MGHDK and CDR2 SYGVNS. Trimming removed 1 base at V and 1 base at J, with 13 bases between.

J is TRBJ1-1 and V is TRBV11-2, with TRBD1 as a possible D gene (6 bases). The CDR3 is made up of 13 amino acids. V gave up 0 bases and J gave up 7 bases, with 9 bases separating them. Germline loops: CDR1 SGHAT, CDR2 FQNNGV. CDR3 coding DNA: TGTGCCAGCAGCTTAGATCTACAGGGTGAAGCTTTCTTT. Translating it yields CASSLDLQGEAFF.

V usage is TRBV5-1 and J usage is TRBJ1-3, with unresolved D. With 0 bases removed from V and 0 bases from J, the gap between germline ends came to 10 bases. The CDR3 has 16 amino acids. Germline V lookup: CDR1 SGHRS, CDR2 YFSETQ. The CDR3 protein is CASSLAPIISGNTIYF. CDR3 in DNA: TGCGCCAGCAGCTTGGCGCCGATCATCTCTGGAAACACCATATATTTT.

The rearrangement uses TRBV28 and TRBJ1-3, with D unclear. CDR1 and CDR2 (germline): MDHEN, SYDVKM. V was cut by 6 bases and J by 1 base, with 4 bases left in between. The CDR3 runs to 12 residues. CDR3 loop: CASRMSGNTIYF. The CDR3 DNA reads as TGTGCCAGCAGGATGTCTGGAAACACCATATATTTT.

CDR3 amino acids: CASSLTPSAEAFF. CDR3 nucleotide sequence: TGTGCCAGCTCCCTAACCCCCAGCGCTGAAGCTTTCTTT. This rearrangement joins TRBV18 to TRBJ1-1; D uncertain. The CDR3 is 13 residues long. V was clipped by 6 bases and J by 6 bases, with 14 bases between them. Germline V gene lookup returns CDR1 KGHSH and CDR2 LQKENI.

V usage is TRBV10-3 and J usage is TRBJ1-1, with no clear D. Germline V gene data show CDR1 as ENHRY and CDR2 as SYGVKD. V was pared by 0 bases and J by 1 base, with 6 bases between. This CDR3 is built from 14 residues. In DNA, the CDR3 is TGTGCCATCAGTGAGTCGAGTAGGAACACTGAAGCTTTCTTT. As protein: CAISESSRNTEAFF.

The CDR3 protein is CAWSVQASLSGANVLTF. The CDR3, as DNA: TGTGCCTGGAGTGTACAGGCCTCCCTCTCTGGGGCCAACGTCCTGACTTTC. The chain is built from TRBV30 and TRBJ2-6, with TRBD1 as a possible D gene (5 bases). This CDR3 spans 17 amino acids. Trimming took off 0 bases at V and 0 bases at J, with 12 bases between the two ends. The germline V gene has CDR1 GTSNPN and CDR2 SVGIG (reference sequence).